What follows are 23 T cell receptor beta chains derived from one specimen sequenced in a study of T cell repertoires in cytomegalovirus infection. TCRdb used MiXCR to reprocess the reads, holding one entry per CDR3 protein. The sample has around 450,000 distinct CDR3 sequences, under 40% seen once. Sequencing was carried out using PBMCs. These receptors originate from a human donor in good health (CMV status not recorded). Some clones in this sample may be carry-over from other donors' samples.

This clonotype was picked up a small number of times. The CDR3: CASSFGGTGTNEQFF. The CDR3 DNA reads as TGTGCCAGCAGCTTCGGCGGGACAGGGACCAATGAGCAGTTCTTC. The chain couples TRBV7-2 to TRBJ2-1, with TRBD1 identical over 9 bases. The CDR3 is made up of 15 amino acids. Germline V gene sequence: CDR1 SGHTA, CDR2 FQGNSA. The ends lost 3 bases at V and 6 bases at J; junction bases unmatched: 6.

The J gene is TRBJ1-2, the V gene TRBV4-2, with D tentatively TRBD1 (5 bases). CDR3 length: 16 residues. V lost 4 bases and J lost 0, with 15 bases in between. Germline CDR1 LGHNA, CDR2 YNFKEQ. The CDR3 bases are TGTGCCAGCAGCCCCTCGAGACGGGGGACTAACTATGGCTACACCTTC. It is translated as CASSPSRRGTNYGYTF.

Notes on this clonotype: An end of the junction does not agree with germline; a read error may underlie this. The rearrangement links TRBV27 to TRBJ2-1; no definite D call. This CDR3 contains 12 residues. CDR1 is MNHEY and CDR2 is SMNVEV in the germline V gene (reference sequence). CDR3 sequence reads: CANSIYPNEQFF. In DNA form, the CDR3 reads TGTGCCAACAGTATATACCCCAATGAGCAGTTCTTC.

This chain's CDR3 is CASSGSLGQGRKPQHF. The CDR3 region has the DNA TGTGCCAGTAGTGGCTCACTAGGACAGGGGAGGAAGCCCCAGCATTTT. The chain has TRBV19 and TRBJ1-5, with 9 nucleotides matching TRBD1. CDR3 length: 16 residues. V was clipped by 5 bases and J by 8 bases; unmatched bases: 13. CDR1 LNHDA and CDR2 SQIVND come from the germline V gene (reference sequence). The full variable domain, with the rest looked up from reference TRBV19 and TRBJ1-5, is DGGITQSPKYLFRKEGQNVTLSCEQNLNHDAMYWYRQDPGQGLRLIYYSQIVNDFQKGDIAEGYSVSREKKESFPLTVTSAQKNPTAFYLCASSGSLGQGRKPQHFGDGTRLSIL.

The gene calls are TRBV7-6 and TRBJ2-3, with 14 bases that match TRBD2. CDR3 length: 16 residues. Germline trimming cut 5 bases from V and 4 bases from J; bases unmatched to any gene: 5. The germline gives CDR1 SGHVS, CDR2 FNYEAQ. The CDR3 reads CASSLGLAGGPDTQYF. CDR3 DNA sequence: TGTGCCAGCAGCCTTGGACTAGCGGGGGGTCCAGATACGCAGTATTTT.

As DNA, the CDR3 is TGCGCCAGCAGGCCGGGACTAGCGGGGGGGCCGAACACCGGGGAGCTGTTTTTT. This codes for CASRPGLAGGPNTGELFF. The gene calls are TRBV10-2 and TRBJ2-2, with 16 bases fitting TRBD2. CDR1 is WSHSY, CDR2 SAAADI, per germline. This CDR3 is 18 amino acids long. Losses at the gene ends were 6 bases for V and 0 bases for J; bases not matched to a gene: 4.

The V and J genes are TRBV5-4 and TRBJ2-7, with 7 bases identical to TRBD1. The germline V gene encodes CDR1 SGHNT and CDR2 YYREEE (reference sequence). The J segment lost 3 bases and the V segment lost 4 bases, leaving 10 bases of the junction unmatched. The CDR3 is made up of 15 amino acids. CDR3 sequence (DNA): TGTGCCAGCAGCCTGGAAGGGGGCCTCATCTACGAGCAGTACTTC. This gives the protein CASSLEGGLIYEQYF.

J is TRBJ1-5 and V is TRBV7-2; D is perhaps TRBD1 (6 bases). Trimming left V 1 base short and J 6 bases short, with 16 bases between. In germline, CDR1 is SGHTA, CDR2 FQGNSA. The CDR3 has 16 amino acids. CDR3: CASSLVGGGASQPQHF. The CDR3 DNA follows: TGTGCCAGCAGCTTAGTAGGGGGGGGGGCTAGTCAGCCCCAGCATTTT.

This clonotype was detected a few times. The genes are TRBV7-8 and TRBJ1-1; possibly TRBD1 for D (6 bases). Germline lookup yields CDR1 SGHVS and CDR2 FQNEAQ. Trimming shortened V by 1 base and J by 6 bases, and 27 bases separated the two germline ends. CDR3 length: 19 amino acids. CDR3: CASSLVIAYSAGPGAEAFF. For the CDR3, the DNA is TGTGCCAGCAGCTTAGTTATAGCGTACAGTGCAGGACCAGGGGCTGAAGCTTTCTTT.

There are a few counts of this clonotype. The rearrangement joins TRBV7-3 to TRBJ2-5, with D perhaps matching TRBD2 (6 bases). The V end was cut by 4 bases, the J end by 2 bases, with 20 bases between. CDR3 length: 17 residues. Germline V gene lookup returns CDR1 SGHTA and CDR2 FQGTGA. The CDR3 sequence is CASSSGGAGRQQETQYF. For the CDR3, the DNA is TGTGCCAGCAGCTCCGGCGGCGCGGGACGGCAGCAAGAGACCCAGTACTTC.

For this clonotype: A clone one base away is much larger, so this may be a read error. Here the CDR3 DNA reads TGTGCCAGCAGAGGGCTAGCGGGGGCCCTATACAAGGAGCAGTTCTTC. This sequence encodes CASRGLAGALYKEQFF. This chain uses TRBV7-2 with TRBJ2-1, with 10 positions matching TRBD2. Germline values: CDR1 SGHTA, CDR2 FQGNSA. CDR3 size: 16 residues.

The V and J genes are TRBV2 and TRBJ1-2; D is uncertain. The germline V gene encodes CDR1 SNHLY and CDR2 FYNNEI. The ends were cut back, 7 bases at V and 1 base at J, with 10 bases in the middle. CDR3 length: 13 amino acids. CDR3 loop: CASIRDINYGYTF. The DNA for the CDR3 is TGTGCCAGCATTCGAGACATTAACTATGGCTACACCTTC.

In its sample, this clonotype was seen a few times. V usage is TRBV6-6 and J usage is TRBJ2-5, with TRBD1 as a possible D gene (5 bases). V was pared by 2 bases and J by 5 bases, with 12 bases between. CDR1 is MNHNY, CDR2 SVGAGI, per germline (reference sequence). The CDR3 runs to 14 residues. CDR3 nucleotide sequence: TGTGCCAGCAGTTACGATCGGACAAGGGAGACCCAGTACTTC. This translates into CASSYDRTRETQYF.

In its sample, this clonotype was seen many times. The chain carries TRBV7-8 and TRBJ2-3, with 12 bases lining up with TRBD2. CDR1 SGHVS and CDR2 FQNEAQ come from the germline V gene. Unmatched junction bases numbered 7, after V lost 4 bases and J lost 5 bases. This CDR3 is 16 amino acids long. In DNA, the CDR3 is TGTGCCAGCAGCTCATCTAGCGGGGGGGTTAAAGATACGCAGTATTTT. Encoded protein: CASSSSSGGVKDTQYF.

The sample holds many counts of this clonotype. This chain connects TRBV7-9 to TRBJ2-5; D is uncertain. Germline V gives CDR1 SEHNR, CDR2 FQNEAQ (reference sequence). Trimming stripped 2 bases from V and 3 bases from J, with 7 bases between. This CDR3 is 13 amino acids long. The CDR3 protein is CASSLSREETQYF. The CDR3 DNA follows: TGTGCCAGCAGCTTAAGTAGAGAAGAGACCCAGTACTTC.

This clonotype was seen a handful of times. Germline is not matched at one junction end, which may reflect a read error. The rearrangement links TRBV2 to TRBJ1-2; 9 positions match TRBD1. Per the germline V gene, CDR1 is SNHLY and CDR2 is FYNNEI. This CDR3 spans 15 amino acids. The CDR3 DNA follows: TGTGCCAGCAGAGAAGAGACAGGGGGGAACTATGGCTACACCTTC. Amino acid sequence: CASREETGGNYGYTF. The full variable domain, rest sourced from reference TRBV2 and TRBJ1-2, is EPEVTQTPSHQVTQMGQEVILRCVPISNHLYFYWYRQILGQKVEFLVSFYNNEISEKSEIFDDQFSVERPDGSNFTLKIRSTKLEDSAMYFCASREETGGNYGYTFGSGTRLTVV.

This clonotype was detected only a few times. The DNA of the CDR3 is TGTGCCAGCAGTTCTCCGGGACTAGCGACTCACACAGATACGCAGTATTTT. It specifies CASSSPGLATHTDTQYF. This sequence joins TRBV6-2 or TRBV6-3 and TRBJ2-3, with TRBD2 identical over 10 bases. In germline, CDR1 is MNHEY, CDR2 SVGEGT. The V segment lost 4 bases and the J segment 2 bases; nucleotides outside the gene matches: 9. The CDR3 has 17 residues.

This clonotype was counted many times. Relative to the germline gene, one junction end is altered; a read error may explain this. This chain connects TRBV4-3 to TRBJ2-6, with a possible D match to TRBD1 (7 bases). The CDR3 loop spans 19 amino acids. The germline V gene encodes CDR1 LGHNA and CDR2 YSLEER. For the CDR3, the DNA is TGCGCCAGCAGCAAAGAGGGTGGAGGGGGCTTCTTTGGGGCCAACGTCCTGACTTTC. Translation: CASSKEGGGGFFGANVLTF.

The chain has TRBV6-1 and TRBJ1-1; tentatively, D is TRBD1 (6 bases). This CDR3 region has 13 residues. V lost 8 bases and J lost 3, with 13 bases in between. Germline-derived CDR1 and CDR2 are MNHNS and SASEGT. CDR3: CASAIGGHTEAFF. In DNA form, the CDR3 reads TGTGCCAGCGCGATAGGGGGACACACTGAAGCTTTCTTT.

This clonotype was seen ten or more times. The V gene is TRBV7-9, the J gene TRBJ1-1; TRBD1 aligns across 7 bases. This CDR3 comprises 24 residues. Germline V gene data show CDR1 as SEHNR and CDR2 as FQNEAQ (reference sequence). The J segment lost 3 bases and the V segment lost 11 bases, leaving 42 bases of the junction unmatched. CDR3 sequence: CAARERGPSRYPSTGREVDTEAFF. The DNA of the CDR3 is TGTGCCGCGAGAGAAAGGGGTCCGAGCAGATACCCGTCGACAGGGCGGGAAGTGGACACTGAAGCTTTCTTT.

This clonotype was counted only a few times. This rearrangement joins TRBV15 to TRBJ1-2, with D maybe TRBD1 (5 bases). Per germline, CDR1 LNHNV and CDR2 YYDKDF (reference sequence). The ends were cut back, 4 bases at V and 7 bases at J, with 13 bases in the middle. The CDR3 is made up of 13 amino acids. CDR3 coding DNA: TGTGCCACCAGCAAGCTCGGGGGAGGTGGCTACACCTTC. Its protein product is CATSKLGGGGYTF.

This clonotype was recorded a few times. The chain has TRBV12-3 or TRBV12-4 and TRBJ2-1, with TRBD1 as a possible D gene (6 bases). V was cut by 3 bases and J by 4 bases, with 13 bases left in between. The CDR3 runs to 15 residues. The CDR3 bases are TGTGCCAGCAGTTTCCACAGGGAGAGGTACAATGAGCAGTTCTTC. Its translation: CASSFHRERYNEQFF.

Concerning this clonotype: At one end the junction does not follow the germline gene, possibly because of a read error. The chain couples TRBV4-3 to TRBJ2-7, with D maybe TRBD2 (6 bases). Germline V gives CDR1 LGHNA, CDR2 YSLEER. The CDR3 has 15 amino acids. CDR3 sequence (DNA): TGCGACAGCAGCCAAGTCGCGGGGAGCTCCTACGAGCAGTACTTC. Its translation: CDSSQVAGSSYEQYF.